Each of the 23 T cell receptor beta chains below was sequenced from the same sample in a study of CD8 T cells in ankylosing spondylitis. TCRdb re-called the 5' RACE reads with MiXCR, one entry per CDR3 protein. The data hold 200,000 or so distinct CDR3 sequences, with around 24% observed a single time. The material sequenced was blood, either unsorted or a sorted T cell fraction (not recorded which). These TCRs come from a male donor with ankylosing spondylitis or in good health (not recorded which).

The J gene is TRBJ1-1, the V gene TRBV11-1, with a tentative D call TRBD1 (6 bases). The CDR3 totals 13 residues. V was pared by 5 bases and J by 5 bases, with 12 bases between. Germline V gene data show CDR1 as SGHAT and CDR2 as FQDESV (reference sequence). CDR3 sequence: CASSPNRVTEAFF. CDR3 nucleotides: TGTGCCAGCAGCCCGAACAGGGTTACTGAAGCTTTCTTT. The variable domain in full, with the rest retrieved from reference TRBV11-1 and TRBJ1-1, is EAEVAQSPRYKITEKSQAVAFWCDPISGHATLYWYRQILGQGPELLVQFQDESVVDDSQLPKDRFSAERLKGVDSTLKIQPAELGDSAMYLCASSPNRVTEAFFGQGTRLTVV.

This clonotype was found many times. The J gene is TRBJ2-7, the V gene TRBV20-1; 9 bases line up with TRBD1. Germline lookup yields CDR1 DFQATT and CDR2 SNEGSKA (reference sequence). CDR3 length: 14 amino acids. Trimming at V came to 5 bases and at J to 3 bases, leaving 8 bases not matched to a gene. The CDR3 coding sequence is TGCAGTGCTGGGGACAGGGCCCAGGTCTACGAGCAGTACTTC. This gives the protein CSAGDRAQVYEQYF.

CDR3 protein: CASSLGPEQFF. The CDR3 coding sequence is TGTGCCAGCAGCCTCGGCCCTGAGCAGTTCTTC. The chain couples TRBV5-4 to TRBJ2-1; no firm D call. Germline-derived CDR1 and CDR2 are SGHNT and YYREEE (reference sequence). V gave up 4 bases and J gave up 9 bases, with 8 bases separating them. This CDR3 spans 11 amino acids.

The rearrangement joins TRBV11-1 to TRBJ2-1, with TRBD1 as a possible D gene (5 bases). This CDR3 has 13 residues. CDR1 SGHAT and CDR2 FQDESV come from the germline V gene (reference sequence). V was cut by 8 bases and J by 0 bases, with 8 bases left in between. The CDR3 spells CASGASSYNEQFF. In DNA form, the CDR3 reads TGTGCCAGCGGGGCGAGCTCCTACAATGAGCAGTTCTTC.

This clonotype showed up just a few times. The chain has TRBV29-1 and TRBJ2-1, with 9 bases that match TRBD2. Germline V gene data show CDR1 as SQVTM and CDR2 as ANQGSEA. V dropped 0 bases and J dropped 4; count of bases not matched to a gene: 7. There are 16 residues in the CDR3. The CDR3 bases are TGCAGCGTTGAAGAAATATTAGCGGGAGAGTACAATGAGCAGTTCTTC. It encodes CSVEEILAGEYNEQFF.

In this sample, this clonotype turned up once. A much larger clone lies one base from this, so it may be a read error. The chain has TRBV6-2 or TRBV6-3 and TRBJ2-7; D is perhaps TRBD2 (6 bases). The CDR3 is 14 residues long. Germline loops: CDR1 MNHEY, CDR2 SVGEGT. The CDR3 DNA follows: TGTGCCAGCAGTTACTACGGGAGTTACTACAAGCAGTACTTC. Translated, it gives CASSYYGSYYKQYF.

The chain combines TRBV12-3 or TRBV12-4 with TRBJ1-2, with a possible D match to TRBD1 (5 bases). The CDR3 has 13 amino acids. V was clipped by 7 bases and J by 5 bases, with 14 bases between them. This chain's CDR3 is CASTREGSYGYTF. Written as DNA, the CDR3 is TGTGCCAGCACCAGGGAGGGCAGTTATGGCTACACCTTC.

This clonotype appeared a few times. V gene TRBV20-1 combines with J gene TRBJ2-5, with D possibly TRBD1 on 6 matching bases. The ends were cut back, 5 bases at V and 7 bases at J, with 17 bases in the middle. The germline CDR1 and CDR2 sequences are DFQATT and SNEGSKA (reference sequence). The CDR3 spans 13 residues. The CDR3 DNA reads TGCAGTGCTGAGGGGGACGCCCCGCGGACCCAGTACTTC. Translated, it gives CSAEGDAPRTQYF.

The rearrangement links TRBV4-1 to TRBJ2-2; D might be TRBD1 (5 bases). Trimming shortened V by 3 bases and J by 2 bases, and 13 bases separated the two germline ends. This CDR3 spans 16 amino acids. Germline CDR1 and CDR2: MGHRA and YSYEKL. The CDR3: CASSQALRGNTGELFF. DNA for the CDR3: TGCGCCAGCAGCCAGGCCTTAAGGGGCAACACCGGGGAGCTGTTTTTT.

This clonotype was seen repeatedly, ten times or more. The CDR3: CASSLRGGSPDTQYF. In DNA, the CDR3 is TGTGCCAGCAGCTTACGAGGGGGAAGCCCAGATACGCAGTATTTT. V gene TRBV7-2 combines with J gene TRBJ2-3, with a weak D call TRBD1 (6 bases). CDR1 SGHTA and CDR2 FQGNSA come from the germline V gene. V was clipped by 2 bases and J by 4 bases, with 13 bases between them. CDR3 length equals 15 residues.

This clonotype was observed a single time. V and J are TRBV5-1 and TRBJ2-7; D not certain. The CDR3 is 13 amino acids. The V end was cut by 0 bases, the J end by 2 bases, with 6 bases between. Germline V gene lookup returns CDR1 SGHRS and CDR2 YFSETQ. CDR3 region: CASSLDLPYEQYF. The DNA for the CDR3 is TGCGCCAGCAGCTTGGACTTACCCTACGAGCAGTACTTC.

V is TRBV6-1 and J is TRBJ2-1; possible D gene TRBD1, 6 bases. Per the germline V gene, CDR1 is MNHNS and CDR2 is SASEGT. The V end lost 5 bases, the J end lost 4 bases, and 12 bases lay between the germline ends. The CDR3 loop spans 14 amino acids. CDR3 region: CASSRGGEYNEQFF. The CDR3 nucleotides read TGTGCCAGCAGTCGAGGGGGAGAGTACAATGAGCAGTTCTTC.

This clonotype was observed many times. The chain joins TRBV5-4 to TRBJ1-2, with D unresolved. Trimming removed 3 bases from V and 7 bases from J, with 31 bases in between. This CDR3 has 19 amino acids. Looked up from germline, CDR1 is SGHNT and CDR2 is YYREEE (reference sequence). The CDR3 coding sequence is TGTGCCAGCAGCTCTCCCTCCGGGCTACAACGATCCTTTTATGGTGGCTACACCTTC. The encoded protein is CASSSPSGLQRSFYGGYTF.

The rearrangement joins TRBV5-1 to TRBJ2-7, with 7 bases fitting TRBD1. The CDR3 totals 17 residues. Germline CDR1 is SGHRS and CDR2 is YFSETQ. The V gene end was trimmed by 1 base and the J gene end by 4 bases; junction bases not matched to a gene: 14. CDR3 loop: CASSLFRPGQRGYEQYF. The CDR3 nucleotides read TGCGCCAGCAGCTTGTTTCGGCCGGGACAGAGAGGATACGAGCAGTACTTC.

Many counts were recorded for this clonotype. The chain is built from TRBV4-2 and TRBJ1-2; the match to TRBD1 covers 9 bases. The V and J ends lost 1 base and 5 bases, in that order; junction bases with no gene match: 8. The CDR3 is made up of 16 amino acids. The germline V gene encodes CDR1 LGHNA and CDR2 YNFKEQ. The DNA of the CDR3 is TGTGCCAGCAGCCAAGTGGACAGGGGAGAACTATATGGCTACACCTTC. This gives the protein CASSQVDRGELYGYTF.

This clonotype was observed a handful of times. CDR3 DNA sequence: TGTGCCAGCAGGCCTGAGCGGGGCCTCACAGATACGCAGTATTTT. Its protein is CASRPERGLTDTQYF. The chain is built from TRBV28 and TRBJ2-3, with 7 positions matching TRBD2. The CDR3 is 15 amino acids. Germline CDR1 reads MDHEN; CDR2 reads SYDVKM. V was pared by 6 bases and J by 2 bases, with 8 bases of the junction left unmatched. Combining the CDR3 with reference TRBV28 and TRBJ2-3 gives the whole variable domain DVKVTQSSRYLVKRTGEKVFLECVQDMDHENMFWYRQDPGLGLRLIYFSYDVKMKEKGDIPEGYSVSREKKERFSLILESASTNQTSMYLCASRPERGLTDTQYFGPGTRLTVL.

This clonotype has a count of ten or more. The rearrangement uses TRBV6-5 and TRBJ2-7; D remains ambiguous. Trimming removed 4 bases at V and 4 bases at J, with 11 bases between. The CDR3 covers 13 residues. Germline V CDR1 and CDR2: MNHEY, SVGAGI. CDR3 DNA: TGTGCCAGCAGTTTGGACCGCAGATACGAGCAGTACTTC. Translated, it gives CASSLDRRYEQYF.

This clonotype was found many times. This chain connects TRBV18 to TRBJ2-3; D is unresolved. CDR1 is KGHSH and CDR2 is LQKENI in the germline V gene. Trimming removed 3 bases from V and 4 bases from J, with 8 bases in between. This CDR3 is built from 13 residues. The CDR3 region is CASSPIEADTQYF. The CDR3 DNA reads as TGTGCCAGCTCACCGATTGAGGCAGATACGCAGTATTTT.

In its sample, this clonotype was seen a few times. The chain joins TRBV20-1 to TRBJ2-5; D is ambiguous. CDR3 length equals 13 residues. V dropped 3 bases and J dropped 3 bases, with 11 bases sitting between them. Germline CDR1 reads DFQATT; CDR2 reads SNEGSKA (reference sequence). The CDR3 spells CSASDPREETQYF. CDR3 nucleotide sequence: TGCAGTGCTAGTGACCCCCGGGAAGAGACCCAGTACTTC.

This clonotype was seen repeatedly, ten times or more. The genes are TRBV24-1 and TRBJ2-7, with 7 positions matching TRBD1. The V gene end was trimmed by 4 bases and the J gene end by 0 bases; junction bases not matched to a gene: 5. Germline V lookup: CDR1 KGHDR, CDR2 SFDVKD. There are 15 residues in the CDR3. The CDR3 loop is CATSDPRDSSYEQYF. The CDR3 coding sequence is TGTGCCACCAGTGACCCACGGGACAGCTCCTACGAGCAGTACTTC.

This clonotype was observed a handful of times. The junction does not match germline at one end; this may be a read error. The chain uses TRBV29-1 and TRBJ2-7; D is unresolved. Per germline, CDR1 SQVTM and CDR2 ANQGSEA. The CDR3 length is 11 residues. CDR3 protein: CGVVFSYEQYF. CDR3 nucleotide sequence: TGCGGCGTCGTATTCTCCTACGAGCAGTACTTC.

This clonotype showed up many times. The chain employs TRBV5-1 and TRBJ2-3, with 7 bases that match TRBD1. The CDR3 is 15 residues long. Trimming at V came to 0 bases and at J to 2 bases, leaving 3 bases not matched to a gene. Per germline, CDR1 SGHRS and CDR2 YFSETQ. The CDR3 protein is CASSLETGPTDTQYF. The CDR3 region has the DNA TGCGCCAGCAGCTTGGAGACAGGGCCCACAGATACGCAGTATTTT.

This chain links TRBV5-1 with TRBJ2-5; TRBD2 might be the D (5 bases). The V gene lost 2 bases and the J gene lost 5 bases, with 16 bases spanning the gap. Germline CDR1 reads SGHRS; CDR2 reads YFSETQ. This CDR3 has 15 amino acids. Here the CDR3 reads CASSFQSRDGETQYF. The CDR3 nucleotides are TGCGCCAGCAGCTTCCAGAGCCGGGATGGTGAGACCCAGTACTTC.